This T cell receptor (beta chain) was retrieved from a study of T cell changes during pregnancy in multiple sclerosis. Using immunoSEQ multiplex PCR, the repertoire was profiled, and TCRdb retains in-frame clones only, with some absent. This sample carries 78,000 or so clones, approximately 90% of them seen once, and the ten largest clones take about 3%. The CDR3 loop spans 13 amino acids. After removal of 8 bases from V and 2 bases from J, the junction contained 5 bases not matched to a gene. Per the germline V gene, CDR1 is LNHDA and CDR2 is SQIVND (reference sequence). Source: peripheral blood, taken before pregnancy. The chain couples TRBV19 to TRBJ1-2; 7 nucleotides match TRBD1. The receptor comes from a female donor with multiple sclerosis, enrolled in a pregnancy study. CDR3 sequence: CASRIRGNYGYTF. Here the CDR3 DNA reads TGTGCCAGTCGAATCAGGGGGAACTATGGCTACACCTTC.